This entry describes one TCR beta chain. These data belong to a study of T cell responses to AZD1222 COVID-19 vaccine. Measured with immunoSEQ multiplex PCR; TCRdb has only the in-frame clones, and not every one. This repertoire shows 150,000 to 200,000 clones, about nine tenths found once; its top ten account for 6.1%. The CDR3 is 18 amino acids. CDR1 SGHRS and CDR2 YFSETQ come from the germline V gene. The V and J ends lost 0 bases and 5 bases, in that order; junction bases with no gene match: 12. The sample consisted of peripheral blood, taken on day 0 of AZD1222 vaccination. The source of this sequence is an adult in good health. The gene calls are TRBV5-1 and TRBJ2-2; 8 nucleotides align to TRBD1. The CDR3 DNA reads TGCGCCAGCAGCTTGGGGACAGGGAATAATTTGTGGACCGGGGAGCTGTTTTTT. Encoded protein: CASSLGTGNNLWTGELFF.